The 15 T cell receptor beta chains below all came from one sample that was sequenced in a study of immune heterogeneity within non-small cell lung tumors (dated by TCRdb to 2017 to 2018). For the TCR template, genomic DNA was extracted from bulk tumor tissue, and 500 to 750 ng of gDNA was amplified for each sample. During surgery, multiple biopsies were taken from each primary tumor, with sampling sites spaced as far apart as possible within the tumor mass. Patients in the study cohort, which was described as untreated, were newly diagnosed NSCLC cases going through curative surgery. Data came from a HiSeq X Ten. A multiplex PCR system amplified the TCR beta CDR3 region, with a first 10-cycle round using 32 V-gene forward and 13 J-gene reverse primers. The public reads were run again by TCRdb, first through fastp at Q25 and then through MiXCR, and only productive beta chains were kept. A single entry per CDR3 protein holds the most common genes and DNA from its merged rows. A total of around 23,000 distinct CDR3 sequences appear in this sample, 25% to 30% of them only once. The ten top clones hold around 3.8% of the sample.

Material: lung tumor tissue. The receptor set was obtained from a man aged 35 to 55 with non-small cell lung cancer.

In the case of this clonotype: A clone one base away is much larger, so this may be a read error. V usage is TRBV19 and J usage is TRBJ2-7, with TRBD2 as a possible D gene (6 bases). The V gene's germline CDR1 is LNHDA and CDR2 SQIVND (reference sequence). The CDR3 extends over 14 amino acids. The V end was cut by 3 bases, the J end by 5 bases, with 14 bases between. CDR3 in DNA: TGTGCCAGTAGTATGGCGGCGGGATGGGACGAGCAGTACTTC. Amino acid sequence: CASSMAAGWDEQYF.

To note about this clonotype: Since a much larger clone is just one base distant, this may be a read error. V usage is TRBV30 and J usage is TRBJ1-2, with D tentatively TRBD1 (5 bases). Germline CDR1 and CDR2: GTSNPN and SVGIG (reference sequence). The CDR3 loop spans 13 amino acids. V lost 2 bases and J 4 bases, leaving 11 bases between the germline ends. In DNA form, the CDR3 reads TGTGCCTGGAGTAAAGCAAGGGGCTATGGCTACACCTTC. Amino acid sequence: CAWSKARGYGYTF.

The chain employs TRBV19 and TRBJ1-1; D gene uncertain. Germline V gene data show CDR1 as LNHDA and CDR2 as SQIVND (reference sequence). The length of the CDR3 is 13 residues. V lost 8 bases, J lost 9 bases, and 19 bases lay in between. The CDR3, as DNA: TGTGCCAGTGGGGATGCTCACTTAACCAAAGCTTTCTTT. It translates to CASGDAHLTKAFF.

Within the sample, this clonotype is medium-sized. The chain joins TRBV7-6 to TRBJ2-7; D unresolved. Germline V gene sequence: CDR1 SGHVS, CDR2 FNYEAQ. Between the trimmed V and J ends, which lost 4 bases and 9 bases, there was a span of 7 bases. The CDR3 runs to 10 residues. As DNA, the CDR3 is TGTGCCAGCAGCTGGATCCGGCAGTACTTC. Its translation: CASSWIRQYF. The full variable domain, rest sourced from reference TRBV7-6 and TRBJ2-7, is GAGVSQSPRYKVTKRGQDVALRCDPISGHVSLYWYRQALGQGPEFLTYFNYEAQQDKSGLPNDRFSAERPEGSISTLTIQRTEQRDSAMYRCASSWIRQYFGPGTRLTVT.

This clonotype was counted between two and nine times. A much larger clone lies one base from this, so it may be a read error. This rearrangement joins TRBV19 to TRBJ2-1; 7 nucleotides agree with TRBD2. The CDR3 is 15 amino acids. The germline V gene encodes CDR1 LNHDA and CDR2 SQIVND (reference sequence). DNA for the CDR3: TGTGCCAGTAGTATACTAGCGGCCTCCTACAATGAGAAGTTCTTC. This gives the protein CASSILAASYNEKFF.

Notes on this clonotype: A much larger clone differs from this one at a single base, so this may be a read error. The J gene is TRBJ1-6, the V gene TRBV20-1, with unresolved D. From germline, CDR1 is DFQATT and CDR2 SNEGSKA (reference sequence). The CDR3 loop spans 13 amino acids. The CDR3 bases are TGCAGTGCTAGCGGAGGACTTAATTCACCCCTCCAGTTT. It codes for CSASGGLNSPLQF.

The chain joins TRBV15 to TRBJ2-1; D possibly matches TRBD1 or TRBD2 (5 bases each). This CDR3 is built from 17 residues. V was trimmed by 2 bases and J by 4 bases, leaving 18 bases between them. The germline gives CDR1 LNHNV, CDR2 YYDKDF (reference sequence). CDR3 sequence reads: CATSRNPPGRTYNEQFF. The CDR3 DNA is TGTGCCACCAGCAGAAATCCCCCGGGACGTACATACAATGAGCAGTTCTTC.

In this sample, this clonotype turned up many times. This chain links TRBV12-3 or TRBV12-4 with TRBJ1-2, with D perhaps matching TRBD1 (6 bases). Trimming left V 0 bases short and J 4 bases short, with 12 bases between. The CDR3 length is 15 residues. DNA of the CDR3: TGTGCCAGCAGTTTAGCGCCGGGGGGCGGCTATGGCTACACCTTC. The encoded protein is CASSLAPGGGYGYTF.

The genes are TRBV6-2 or TRBV6-3 and TRBJ2-1; no firm D call. Germline loops: CDR1 MNHEY, CDR2 SVGEGT. Trimming left V 6 bases short and J 5 bases short, with 23 bases between. This CDR3 is 17 amino acids long. CDR3 in amino acids: CASSPMRWVEPDNEQFF. CDR3 DNA: TGTGCCAGCAGCCCAATGAGGTGGGTAGAGCCAGACAATGAGCAGTTCTTC.

This chain uses TRBV25-1 with TRBJ1-2; D is undetermined. Looked up from germline, CDR1 is MGHDK and CDR2 is SYGVNS. V gave up 4 bases and J gave up 10 bases, with 7 bases separating them. CDR3 length: 10 residues. The CDR3 is CASSGVDYTF. CDR3 DNA sequence: TGTGCCAGCAGTGGAGTAGACTACACCTTC.

This clonotype was seen many times. Here the CDR3 reads CASSYSGRSYNSPLHF. CDR3 DNA: TGTGCCAGCAGTTACTCGGGCCGCTCCTATAATTCACCCCTCCACTTT. V is TRBV6-5 and J is TRBJ1-6, with D unclear. Trimming removed 0 bases from V and 0 bases from J, with 6 bases in between. The germline gives CDR1 MNHEY, CDR2 SVGAGI. The CDR3 has 16 amino acids.

With regard to this clonotype: The junction does not match germline at one end; this may be a read error. The chain combines TRBV3-1 with TRBJ1-3; D ambiguous. From germline, CDR1 is LGHDT and CDR2 YNNKEL (reference sequence). This CDR3 contains 13 residues. The CDR3 DNA is TGTGCCAGCAGCCAAGGTGAGGGAAAAACCATATATTTT. Its protein is CASSQGEGKTIYF.

This clonotype has at least ten counts. The rearrangement links TRBV12-3 or TRBV12-4 to TRBJ2-1; no clear D. V was trimmed by 6 bases and J by 9 bases, leaving 18 bases between them. The CDR3 loop spans 14 amino acids. The CDR3 spells CASSPGLRMGEQFF. The CDR3 DNA is TGTGCCAGCAGCCCCGGGCTAAGGATGGGTGAGCAGTTCTTC.

The table lists this clonotype with a few counts. The chain combines TRBV3-1 with TRBJ1-2, with D unclear. CDR3 size: 15 residues. With 0 bases removed from V and 5 bases from J, the gap between germline ends came to 13 bases. Per germline, CDR1 LGHDT and CDR2 YNNKEL (reference sequence). The CDR3 DNA reads as TGTGCCAGCAGCCAAGATCCGGAATCGAGATATGGCTACACCTTC. This encodes CASSQDPESRYGYTF.

With regard to this clonotype: The conserved closing phenylalanine or tryptophan is absent in this CDR3, likely reflecting a read error. The J gene is TRBJ1-1, the V gene TRBV6-1; 7 bases line up with TRBD1. V lost 6 bases to trimming and J lost 4 bases; unmatched junction nucleotides: 5. The CDR3 extends over 13 amino acids. Germline lookup yields CDR1 MNHNS and CDR2 SASEGT. DNA for the CDR3: TGTGCCAGCAGCCCTGACAGGGCCACTGAAGCTTTCTCT. It yields the protein CASSPDRATEAFS.